The 17 T cell receptor beta chains below were found in one sample sequenced in a study of CD8 T cells in Susac syndrome. cDNA came from about 0.5 to 1 ug RNA primed by random hexamers. TCRdb redid the calling of the immunoSEQ multiplex PCR reads with MiXCR, one entry per CDR3 protein. The sample includes about 120,000 distinct CDR3 sequences, around 94% seen only once; the top ten take about 0.29%. Sequencing was carried out using CD8+ T cells from PBMCs. Source of these receptors: a human donor with Susac syndrome.

V gene TRBV4-1 combines with J gene TRBJ1-2; TRBD1 is a possible D gene (5 bases). Trimming left V 7 bases short and J 1 base short, with 22 bases between. The CDR3 totals 17 residues. Germline CDR1 MGHRA, CDR2 YSYEKL. CDR3 bases: TGCGCCAGCACCTCAGGGCCAGGGATGGGCTTTAACTATGGCTACACCTTC. It is translated as CASTSGPGMGFNYGYTF.

This clonotype was observed a few times. The chain joins TRBV6-5 to TRBJ1-1, with 8 bases lining up with TRBD1. This CDR3 contains 14 residues. Germline values: CDR1 MNHEY, CDR2 SVGAGI. J gave up 1 base and V 4 bases, and 2 bases lay outside the gene matches. The DNA of the CDR3 is TGTGCCAGCAGTTCCGGACAGGGGAACACTGAAGCTTTCTTT. It specifies CASSSGQGNTEAFF.

The gene calls are TRBV3-1 and TRBJ1-2; D gene ambiguous. V was clipped by 3 bases and J by 0 bases, with 14 bases between them. Germline values: CDR1 LGHDT, CDR2 YNNKEL (reference sequence). CDR3 length: 16 amino acids. This CDR3 reads CASSQEGWAPNYGYTF. The CDR3 DNA reads TGTGCCAGCAGCCAGGAAGGATGGGCTCCTAACTATGGCTACACCTTC.

The rearrangement uses TRBV4-1 and TRBJ2-5; TRBD2 is a possible D gene (5 bases). The CDR3 consists of 14 residues. From germline, CDR1 is MGHRA and CDR2 YSYEKL. V was pared by 0 bases and J by 5 bases, with 10 bases between. The CDR3 bases are TGCGCCAGCAGCCAAGATACGGGGATGGAGACCCAGTACTTC. Amino acids: CASSQDTGMETQYF.

The J gene is TRBJ1-5, the V gene TRBV18; perhaps TRBD1 as D (6 bases). Germline lookup yields CDR1 KGHSH and CDR2 LQKENI. V was shortened by 2 bases and J by 11 bases, with 16 bases between the two germline ends. This CDR3 contains 14 residues. The CDR3 loop is CASSPGAGEKTQHF. The CDR3 coding sequence is TGTGCCAGCTCACCAGGTGCAGGGGAAAAGACCCAGCATTTT.

The V and J genes are TRBV7-9 and TRBJ2-7; D may correspond to TRBD1 or TRBD2 (6 bases each). Germline lookup yields CDR1 SEHNR and CDR2 FQNEAQ (reference sequence). Trimming took off 5 bases at V and 5 bases at J, with 19 bases between the two ends. This CDR3 contains 15 residues. The chain's CDR3 is CASSPGGGGLDEQYF. The CDR3 DNA reads TGTGCCAGCAGCCCTGGCGGAGGGGGTTTGGACGAGCAGTACTTC.

This clonotype was picked up one time. The chain links TRBV13 to TRBJ2-7; D may correspond to TRBD1 or TRBD2 (5 bases each). Germline CDR1 PRHDT, CDR2 FYEKMQ (reference sequence). CDR3 length equals 15 residues. V was cut by 0 bases and J by 4 bases, with 13 bases left in between. CDR3 nucleotides: TGTGCCAGCAGCTTAGGGGGGCAGGGAGCGTACGAGCAGTACTTC. This translates into CASSLGGQGAYEQYF.

This chain uses TRBV7-9 with TRBJ2-7; TRBD1 aligns across 7 bases. The CDR3 loop spans 16 amino acids. Germline-derived CDR1 and CDR2 are SEHNR and FQNEAQ (reference sequence). The V and J ends lost 2 bases and 7 bases, in that order; junction bases with no gene match: 14. The CDR3 nucleotides read TGTGCCAGCAGCTTATTCGCCACAAGGGGGCAGGGGGAGCAGTACTTC. Its translation: CASSLFATRGQGEQYF.

The DNA of the CDR3 is TGTGCCAGCAGCTTGGCATGGGGGACAGATACGCAGTATTTT. Protein sequence: CASSLAWGTDTQYF. The chain has TRBV5-6 and TRBJ2-3, with D possibly being TRBD1 or TRBD2 (5 bases each). The CDR3 spans 14 residues. The V gene's germline CDR1 is SGHDT and CDR2 YYEEEE. Trimming removed 0 bases from V and 3 bases from J, with 8 bases in between.

The sample holds one count of this clonotype. V gene TRBV19 combines with J gene TRBJ2-2; no clear D. The CDR3 runs to 13 residues. V was cut by 3 bases and J by 8 bases, with 10 bases left in between. In germline, CDR1 is LNHDA, CDR2 SQIVND (reference sequence). Written as DNA, the CDR3 is TGTGCCAGTAGTATGTGGGTAATGGGGGAGCTGTTTTTT. This sequence encodes CASSMWVMGELFF.

The V gene is TRBV9, the J gene TRBJ2-1; 7 bases fit TRBD1. Trimming at V came to 3 bases and at J to 6 bases, leaving 9 bases not matched to a gene. The CDR3 loop spans 15 amino acids. In germline, CDR1 is SGDLS, CDR2 YYNGEE. CDR3 sequence reads: CASSAGQAWGNEQFF. As DNA, the CDR3 is TGTGCCAGCAGCGCCGGACAGGCTTGGGGCAATGAGCAGTTCTTC.

Only one count was recorded for this clonotype. The chain links TRBV19 to TRBJ1-2; D is unresolved. This CDR3 contains 12 residues. V gave up 10 bases and J gave up 4 bases, with 13 bases separating them. Germline-derived CDR1 and CDR2 are LNHDA and SQIVND (reference sequence). The CDR3 region has the DNA TGTGCCATCCGAGCAGGTGGCTATGGCTACACCTTC. As protein: CAIRAGGYGYTF.

The chain uses TRBV29-1 and TRBJ2-1, with D perhaps TRBD2 (5 bases). The CDR3 is made up of 18 amino acids. CDR1 and CDR2 from the germline V gene are SQVTM and ANQGSEA. Deletions cut 4 bases from V and 4 bases from J, with 26 bases between. The DNA of the CDR3 is TGCAGCGTTGGGTATGCCCCCCTTTCCGGACTGACTTACAATGAGCAGTTCTTC. Its protein product is CSVGYAPLSGLTYNEQFF.

The V gene is TRBV5-5, the J gene TRBJ2-1, with TRBD2 matching over 8 bases. The CDR3 totals 18 residues. Germline CDR1 SGHKS, CDR2 YYEKEE (reference sequence). Trimming took 1 base from V and 0 from J; bases not matched to a gene: 9. Here the CDR3 reads CASSLRVFGGGSYNEQFF. CDR3 nucleotide sequence: TGTGCCAGCAGCTTGAGGGTTTTCGGGGGGGGCTCCTACAATGAGCAGTTCTTC.

The chain couples TRBV5-4 to TRBJ2-5, with 7 bases matching TRBD2. The ends lost 3 bases at V and 2 bases at J; junction bases unmatched: 10. This CDR3 is built from 16 residues. CDR1 and CDR2 (germline): SGHNT, YYREEE (reference sequence). CDR3 in DNA: TGTGCCAGCAGCTCACCCGGGGAGGGCCAACAAGAGACCCAGTACTTC. Its protein is CASSSPGEGQQETQYF.

This sequence joins TRBV15 and TRBJ2-7; 13 bases match TRBD2. CDR1 LNHNV and CDR2 YYDKDF come from the germline V gene (reference sequence). The CDR3 has 16 residues. J lost 3 bases, V lost 5 bases, and 7 bases had no gene match. CDR3 nucleotide sequence: TGTGCCACCAGCGGCGGGACTAGCGGGGCCCGCTACGAGCAGTACTTC. Translating gives CATSGGTSGARYEQYF.

The chain recombines TRBV29-1 with TRBJ2-7; TRBD1 aligns across 8 bases. The length of the CDR3 is 13 residues. CDR1 is SQVTM and CDR2 is ANQGSEA in the germline V gene. Losses at the gene ends were 7 bases for V and 5 bases for J; bases not matched to a gene: 10. The CDR3 reads CSARGQGWDEQYF. DNA for the CDR3: TGCAGCGCCCGAGGACAGGGATGGGACGAGCAGTACTTC.